This T cell receptor (beta chain) comes out of a study of CD8 T cells in ankylosing spondylitis. TCRdb fed the 5' RACE reads into MiXCR, producing one record per CDR3 protein. This sample has about 340,000 distinct CDR3 sequences; roughly 15% occur once, and the top ten carry approximately 1%. In this sample, this clonotype turned up a few times. Its target is unknown. V dropped 0 bases and J dropped 6 bases, with 6 bases sitting between them. This CDR3 is 14 amino acids long. Germline CDR1 and CDR2: MNHEY and SMNVEV (reference sequence). Study-wide results and limits: Reportedly, significant enrichment of disease-linked clones occurred in matched ankylosing spondylitis synovial fluid. Clones linked to the disease showed a CD8+ phenotype. They occurred at relatively low frequencies in peripheral blood.

The J gene is TRBJ1-6, the V gene TRBV27; D gene unclear. Source material: blood, either unsorted or a sorted T cell fraction (not recorded which). The receptor's source is a male donor with ankylosing spondylitis or in good health (not recorded which). As DNA, the CDR3 is TGTGCCAGCAGTTTATCCCTCCCTAATTCACCCCTCCACTTT. Its protein product is CASSLSLPNSPLHF.